The clone carrying this T cell receptor beta chain appeared a few times. Antigen specificity is unknown. The data belong to a study of blood T cells in healthy people across ages. Findings of the study overall: Researchers report that TCR beta diversity correlated strongly with naive T cell percentage.

V dropped 6 bases and J dropped 2; count of bases not matched to a gene: 11. Per germline, CDR1 MNHEY and CDR2 SMNVEV (reference sequence). This CDR3 spans 16 amino acids. The authors ran a second PCR of about 6 to 11 cycles using a sample-barcoded 5' primer and a J-beta primer mix. A single record per CDR3 protein comes from TCRdb applying MiXCR to the 5' RACE reads. The sample consists of 700,000 or so distinct CDR3 sequences, about 43% of them appearing once. Isolating PBMCs gave at least 7 million of these cells per sample. The TCR was taken from a man older than 75 in good health. The rearrangement uses TRBV27 and TRBJ2-7, with 9 bases aligning to TRBD1. Sequencing was performed on blood. The CDR3 nucleotides are TGTGCCAGCAGCCTAGCTGTAGGGACAGGGACCTACGAGCAGTACTTC. It yields the protein CASSLAVGTGTYEQYF.